Following are 22 T cell receptor beta chains from one sample sequenced in a study of cytomegalovirus exposure and HLA in healthy donors. PCR was performed using 60 Vbeta and 13 Jbeta primers. Some clones are missing from TCRdb's copy, which holds only in-frame ones; the method was immunoSEQ multiplex PCR. The table lists approximately 200,000 clones, roughly 80% of them singletons. Sequenced material: PBMCs. The receptors shown here come from a man between 40 and 49 years old in good health and CMV-seronegative.

The genes are TRBV10-3 and TRBJ2-5; 7 nucleotides line up with TRBD2. The germline V gene encodes CDR1 ENHRY and CDR2 SYGVKD. CDR3 length: 14 amino acids. With 1 base clipped from V and 1 base from J, the junction kept 0 bases outside the gene matches. In nucleotides, the CDR3 is TGTGCCATCAGTGAGTGGACTAGCCAAGAGACCCAGTACTTC. Translation: CAISEWTSQETQYF.

The V and J genes are TRBV9 and TRBJ1-2; D is possibly TRBD1 (6 bases). The CDR3 totals 12 residues. Germline V gene sequence: CDR1 SGDLS, CDR2 YYNGEE. The V end was cut by 3 bases, the J end by 7 bases, with 10 bases between. For the CDR3, the DNA is TGTGCCAGCAGCGAACAGGGAACTGGCTACACCTTC. This codes for CASSEQGTGYTF.

The V call is TRBV29-1, the J call TRBJ1-3; possibly TRBD1 for D (6 bases). V gave up 5 bases and J gave up 0 bases, with 14 bases separating them. The V gene's germline CDR1 is SQVTM and CDR2 ANQGSEA. The CDR3 length is 15 residues. As DNA, the CDR3 is TGCAGCGTTATTTGGGGGGGCTACTCTGGAAACACCATATATTTT. This gives the protein CSVIWGGYSGNTIYF.

This clone was counted between two and nine times. This chain links TRBV6-5 with TRBJ2-7; D perhaps matches TRBD1 (7 bases). The germline V and J ends were trimmed by 6 bases and 1 base, with 16 bases remaining between them. This CDR3 has 15 residues. CDR1 is MNHEY and CDR2 is SVGAGI in the germline V gene. The CDR3 DNA is TGTGCCAGCAGCCCCGCAGGGGGGATGTCCTACGAGCAGTACTTC. This encodes CASSPAGGMSYEQYF.

This clone was detected a few times. V and J are TRBV4-1 and TRBJ1-1; D gene unclear. The CDR3 length is 13 residues. Germline CDR1 reads MGHRA; CDR2 reads YSYEKL. The V and J ends lost 0 bases and 4 bases respectively, with 6 bases between them. For the CDR3, the DNA is TGCGCCAGCAGCCAAGAGAGGGTCACTGAAGCTTTCTTT. This codes for CASSQERVTEAFF.

The chain employs TRBV6-6 and TRBJ2-1, with D tentatively TRBD1 (7 bases). CDR3 length: 12 amino acids. Germline CDR1 reads MNHNY; CDR2 reads SVGAGI (reference sequence). The V end was cut by 5 bases, the J end by 9 bases, with 11 bases between. The CDR3 sequence: CASSGQGGEQFF. CDR3 coding DNA: TGTGCCAGCAGTGGGCAGGGGGGTGAGCAGTTCTTC.

The chain employs TRBV10-2 and TRBJ2-7; 7 bases map to TRBD2. CDR1 is WSHSY and CDR2 is SAAADI in the germline V gene. V shed 7 bases, J shed 3 bases, and the junction held 9 bases outside the gene matches. The CDR3 has 14 residues. The DNA for the CDR3 is TGCGCCAGCATCGACGGCGGGAGTAGCTACGAGCAGTACTTC. Its protein product is CASIDGGSSYEQYF.

The chain employs TRBV4-1 and TRBJ1-3; 7 nucleotides match TRBD1. Germline assignment: CDR1 MGHRA and CDR2 YSYEKL. V was clipped by 5 bases and J by 4 bases; unmatched bases: 11. The CDR3 covers 16 residues. CDR3 sequence: CASSFQPGTAGNTIYF. The CDR3 DNA reads as TGCGCCAGCAGCTTCCAACCTGGGACAGCCGGAAACACCATATATTTT.

To note about this clone: One junction end disagrees with the germline gene, perhaps due to a read error. The genes are TRBV20-1 and TRBJ2-3; the D is unclear. Looked up from germline, CDR1 is DFQATT and CDR2 is SNEGSKA (reference sequence). CDR3 length equals 10 residues. In nucleotides, the CDR3 is TGCAGTGCTAGCAGAGATACGCAGTATTTT. This encodes CSASRDTQYF.

The J gene is TRBJ2-1, the V gene TRBV19; D is unresolved. V lost 3 bases to trimming and J lost 2 bases, with 5 bases between them. Germline V gene sequence: CDR1 LNHDA, CDR2 SQIVND (reference sequence). The CDR3 runs 13 residues. The DNA of the CDR3 is TGTGCCAGTAGTATTATAGCCTACAATGAGCAGTTCTTC. Translating gives CASSIIAYNEQFF. The variable domain in full, with the rest retrieved from reference TRBV19 and TRBJ2-1, is DGGITQSPKYLFRKEGQNVTLSCEQNLNHDAMYWYRQDPGQGLRLIYYSQIVNDFQKGDIAEGYSVSREKKESFPLTVTSAQKNPTAFYLCASSIIAYNEQFFGPGTRLTVL.

The rearrangement uses TRBV7-2 and TRBJ2-7; 9 nucleotides match TRBD2. CDR1 and CDR2 (germline): SGHTA, FQGNSA. V dropped 1 base and J dropped 0; count of bases not matched to a gene: 1. The CDR3 consists of 15 residues. The CDR3 bases are TGTGCCAGCAGCTTAGGCGGGGGGGCCTCCTACGAGCAGTACTTC. Residues: CASSLGGGASYEQYF.

This chain connects TRBV27 to TRBJ1-6; D unclear. V was clipped by 3 bases and J by 8 bases, with 14 bases between them. From germline, CDR1 is MNHEY and CDR2 SMNVEV (reference sequence). This CDR3 is 15 amino acids long. The CDR3 coding sequence is TGTGCCAGCAGTTTTGCGGGCCGATACGATTCACCCCTCCACTTT. Translated, it gives CASSFAGRYDSPLHF.

The chain recombines TRBV29-1 with TRBJ2-1; TRBD1 matches at 7 bases. Losses at the gene ends were 3 bases for V and 4 bases for J; bases not matched to a gene: 6. This CDR3 spans 14 amino acids. Germline V gene sequence: CDR1 SQVTM, CDR2 ANQGSEA. CDR3 loop: CSVDATGWYNEQFF. CDR3 DNA: TGCAGCGTTGATGCGACAGGGTGGTACAATGAGCAGTTCTTC.

This clone was found once. The chain joins TRBV18 to TRBJ2-7; no reliable D call. V lost 5 bases and J 3 bases, leaving 14 bases between the germline ends. Germline loops: CDR1 KGHSH, CDR2 LQKENI. CDR3 length: 14 residues. CDR3 sequence (DNA): TGTGCCAGCTCAACTTTCGCCGGAGACTACGAGCAGTACTTC. Translated: CASSTFAGDYEQYF.

The table lists this clone with a few counts. V and J are TRBV15 and TRBJ1-1, with unresolved D. Trimming stripped 0 bases from V and 10 bases from J, with 9 bases between. Germline V gene sequence: CDR1 LNHNV, CDR2 YYDKDF (reference sequence). This CDR3 is built from 12 residues. CDR3 bases: TGTGCCACCAGCAGAGATACATCTTTAGCTTTCTTT. It is translated as CATSRDTSLAFF.

The chain employs TRBV5-1 and TRBJ2-7, with a weak D call TRBD1 (6 bases). The CDR3 spans 15 residues. V was clipped by 4 bases and J by 0 bases, with 14 bases between them. Germline lookup yields CDR1 SGHRS and CDR2 YFSETQ. The CDR3 DNA follows: TGCGCCAGCAGCGTCAACAGGGCCCACTCCTACGAGCAGTACTTC. This translates into CASSVNRAHSYEQYF.

The chain combines TRBV27 with TRBJ2-7; TRBD2 matches at 12 bases. J lost 7 bases, V lost 7 bases, and 8 bases had no gene match. Germline V lookup: CDR1 MNHEY, CDR2 SMNVEV (reference sequence). CDR3 size: 14 residues. The CDR3 is CASTPLAGGGEQYF. Here the CDR3 DNA reads TGTGCCAGCACTCCACTAGCGGGGGGCGGTGAGCAGTACTTC.

The V and J genes are TRBV10-3 and TRBJ2-7, with D possibly matching TRBD1 (6 bases). Germline CDR1 is ENHRY and CDR2 is SYGVKD. This CDR3 has 15 amino acids. V was shortened by 3 bases and J by 3 bases, with 15 bases between the two germline ends. The chain's CDR3 is CAISERGSGNYEQYF. CDR3 DNA sequence: TGTGCCATCAGTGAAAGGGGGAGTGGTAACTACGAGCAGTACTTC.

This chain uses TRBV2 with TRBJ2-2; 11 nucleotides match TRBD1. Germline V gene sequence: CDR1 SNHLY, CDR2 FYNNEI. V shed 1 base, J shed 7 bases, and the junction held 5 bases outside the gene matches. The length of the CDR3 is 16 residues. CDR3 sequence reads: CASSEVGTGGGGELFF. CDR3 bases: TGTGCCAGCAGTGAAGTCGGGACAGGGGGGGGCGGGGAGCTGTTTTTT. The full variable domain, in which reference TRBV2 and TRBJ2-2 provide the parts outside the CDR3, is EPEVTQTPSHQVTQMGQEVILRCVPISNHLYFYWYRQILGQKVEFLVSFYNNEISEKSEIFDDQFSVERPDGSNFTLKIRSTKLEDSAMYFCASSEVGTGGGGELFFGEGSRLTVL.

The V and J genes are TRBV2 and TRBJ1-6; maybe TRBD1 (6 bases). The CDR3 totals 16 residues. V was cut by 2 bases and J by 2 bases, with 10 bases left in between. From germline, CDR1 is SNHLY and CDR2 FYNNEI. The CDR3 reads CASSEYGTTYNSPLHF. The CDR3 DNA sequence: TGTGCCAGCAGTGAATATGGGACAACCTATAATTCACCCCTCCACTTT.

The V and J genes are TRBV11-1 and TRBJ1-1, with D possibly matching TRBD1 (6 bases). Germline V gene data show CDR1 as SGHAT and CDR2 as FQDESV (reference sequence). CDR3 length equals 15 residues. With 0 bases removed from V and 4 bases from J, the gap between germline ends came to 12 bases. CDR3 amino acids: CASSLAGRGSTEAFF. The CDR3 DNA follows: TGTGCCAGCAGCTTAGCGGGCAGGGGTTCCACTGAAGCTTTCTTT.

This chain's CDR3 is CASSLRQGGSETQYF. The CDR3 DNA follows: TGTGCCAGCAGCTTGAGACAGGGGGGGTCAGAGACCCAGTACTTC. This chain links TRBV5-4 with TRBJ2-5; 9 bases match TRBD1. J was trimmed by 4 bases and V by 1 base; bases with no gene match: 5. The CDR3 extends over 15 amino acids. CDR1 is SGHNT, CDR2 YYREEE, per germline (reference sequence). The complete variable domain, with remaining parts taken from reference TRBV5-4 and TRBJ2-5, reads ETGVTQSPTHLIKTRGQQVTLRCSSQSGHNTVSWYQQALGQGPQFIFQYYREEENGRGNFPPRFSGLQFPNYSSELNVNALELDDSALYLCASSLRQGGSETQYFGPGTRLLVL.